The 20 T cell receptor beta chains listed next were all sequenced from one sample in a study of shared clonotypes between healthy human individuals. Only in-frame clones appear in the TCRdb table, and some are missing; sequencing was by immunoSEQ multiplex PCR. The sample holds 400,000 to 550,000 clones; roughly 78% are singletons and the top ten take around 12%. Specimen: PBMCs. The source of these receptors is a woman between 40 and 55 years old in good health. Some clones in this sample may be carry-over from other donors' samples.

This chain connects TRBV4-1 to TRBJ1-4, with 12 bases fitting TRBD1. The CDR3 sequence is 15 residues long. Germline V lookup: CDR1 MGHRA, CDR2 YSYEKL. The V and J ends lost 7 bases and 7 bases, in that order; junction bases with no gene match: 7. The DNA of the CDR3 is TGCGCCAGCACTTTGGGACAGGGGGCGCTTGAAAAACTGTTTTTT. Protein: CASTLGQGALEKLFF.

The rearrangement links TRBV18 to TRBJ1-1; D gene ambiguous. Germline-derived CDR1 and CDR2 are KGHSH and LQKENI. CDR3 length: 12 amino acids. The V end was cut by 2 bases, the J end by 10 bases, with 11 bases between. The CDR3 protein is CASSPGEGGAFF. The CDR3 bases are TGTGCCAGCTCACCAGGGGAGGGTGGAGCTTTCTTT.

The V gene is TRBV7-9, the J gene TRBJ2-7; 8 nucleotides agree with TRBD1. Germline CDR1 SEHNR, CDR2 FQNEAQ (reference sequence). This CDR3 is built from 12 residues. V shed 5 bases, J shed 7 bases, and the junction held 4 bases outside the gene matches. CDR3 in DNA: TGTGCCAGCAGCAACTGGGACAGGGAGCAGTACTTC. This gives the protein CASSNWDREQYF.

The rearrangement uses TRBV5-1 and TRBJ1-1; perhaps TRBD1 as D (5 bases). Trimming took off 1 base at V and 4 bases at J, with 8 bases between the two ends. Per the germline V gene, CDR1 is SGHRS and CDR2 is YFSETQ. The CDR3 is made up of 13 amino acids. DNA for the CDR3: TGCGCCAGCAGCTTGAGGACATTCACTGAAGCTTTCTTT. Amino acids: CASSLRTFTEAFF.

V and J are TRBV28 and TRBJ1-5; D remains unclear. Germline CDR1 reads MDHEN; CDR2 reads SYDVKM. This CDR3 has 15 amino acids. The V end lost 0 bases, the J end lost 4 bases, and 10 bases lay between the germline ends. CDR3 sequence: CASSLWTRANQPQHF. The CDR3 DNA follows: TGTGCCAGCAGTTTATGGACAAGGGCGAATCAGCCCCAGCATTTT.

This chain connects TRBV27 to TRBJ1-4; D is ambiguous. The CDR3 consists of 16 residues. Trimming cost V 4 bases and J 0 bases, with 12 bases left between them. Germline V gene lookup returns CDR1 MNHEY and CDR2 SMNVEV (reference sequence). The CDR3 loop reads CASSSPQRATNEKLFF. The CDR3 nucleotides read TGTGCCAGCAGTTCACCACAGCGAGCAACTAATGAAAAACTGTTTTTT.

The V gene is TRBV29-1, the J gene TRBJ2-2; 8 bases map to TRBD2. The CDR3 runs 16 residues. Trimming at V came to 4 bases and at J to 0 bases, leaving 7 bases not matched to a gene. Germline V gene data show CDR1 as SQVTM and CDR2 as ANQGSEA. The DNA of the CDR3 is TGCAGCGTTGCCCGGGGGGGCGGGACGAACACCGGGGAGCTGTTTTTT. This translates into CSVARGGGTNTGELFF.

This CDR3 is CASRGLAGVNEQFF. CDR3 coding DNA: TGTGCCAGCAGGGGACTAGCGGGAGTCAATGAGCAGTTCTTC. The chain combines TRBV27 with TRBJ2-1, with 14 bases that match TRBD2. Germline CDR1 MNHEY, CDR2 SMNVEV (reference sequence). The CDR3 has 14 residues. The trim removed 6 bases at V and 6 bases at J, leaving 1 base unmatched.

This clone was seen only once. The rearrangement uses TRBV7-9 and TRBJ2-7, with D perhaps matching TRBD1 (6 bases). The V gene lost 5 bases and the J gene lost 0 bases, with 11 bases spanning the gap. The germline V gene encodes CDR1 SEHNR and CDR2 FQNEAQ (reference sequence). The CDR3 spans 14 residues. DNA for the CDR3: TGTGCCAGCAGCCCAACAGGGAACTCCTACGAGCAGTACTTC. Protein sequence: CASSPTGNSYEQYF. Supplemented by reference TRBV7-9 and TRBJ2-7, the full variable domain reads DTGVSQNPRHKITKRGQNVTFRCDPISEHNRLYWYRQTLGQGPEFLTYFQNEAQLEKSRLLSDRFSAERPKGSFSTLEIQRTEQGDSAMYLCASSPTGNSYEQYFGPGTRLTVT.

With respect to this clone: Other nucleotide sequences from this sample produce the same CDR3. The J gene is TRBJ1-1, the V gene TRBV7-2, with D tentatively TRBD1 (6 bases). CDR3 length: 14 amino acids. With 4 bases removed from V and 1 base from J, the gap between germline ends came to 10 bases. Germline V gene data show CDR1 as SGHTA and CDR2 as FQGNSA. CDR3 sequence: CASSSQGANTEAFF. The CDR3, as DNA: TGTGCCAGCAGCTCACAGGGAGCGAACACTGAAGCTTTCTTT.

This clone was counted once. J is TRBJ1-1 and V is TRBV6-6; TRBD1 might be the D (5 bases). Germline V lookup: CDR1 MNHNY, CDR2 SVGAGI (reference sequence). The CDR3 is 13 amino acids. V lost 2 bases and J 4 bases, leaving 8 bases between the germline ends. CDR3 nucleotide sequence: TGTGCCAGCAGTTACGGGGCCTTCACTGAAGCTTTCTTT. It translates to CASSYGAFTEAFF.

This chain connects TRBV5-1 to TRBJ2-2; 10 nucleotides match TRBD1. Unmatched junction bases numbered 7, after V lost 5 bases and J lost 3 bases. Germline-derived CDR1 and CDR2 are SGHRS and YFSETQ. This CDR3 has 16 amino acids. The CDR3 DNA is TGCGCCAGCAGTTGGGATGGGACAGGGGACACCGGGGAGCTGTTTTTT. Translation gives CASSWDGTGDTGELFF.

This clone was seen many times. The chain combines TRBV7-2 with TRBJ2-3; D is unclear. Germline lookup yields CDR1 SGHTA and CDR2 FQGNSA. This CDR3 comprises 13 residues. V lost 1 base to trimming and J lost 6 bases, with 8 bases between them. Here the CDR3 DNA reads TGTGCCAGCAGCTTAGGACCGAAGGATACGCAGTATTTT. Its translation is CASSLGPKDTQYF.

Comments on this clone: Relative to the germline gene, one junction end is altered; a read error may explain this. This rearrangement joins TRBV6-6 to TRBJ1-1; D unresolved. Germline-derived CDR1 and CDR2 are MNHNY and SVGAGI (reference sequence). CDR3 length equals 12 residues. The CDR3 here is CASSTRNSEASF. The CDR3 nucleotides read TGTGCCAGCAGTACCAGGAATTCTGAAGCTTCCTTT.

The chain links TRBV7-9 to TRBJ2-1; 8 bases agree with TRBD1. Per the germline V gene, CDR1 is SEHNR and CDR2 is FQNEAQ (reference sequence). V shed 4 bases, J shed 15 bases, and the junction held 14 bases outside the gene matches. The CDR3 extends over 14 amino acids. The CDR3 nucleotides are TGTGCCAGCAGCTCCAGCGCTCCCGACAGGGGTTGGTTCTTC. This encodes CASSSSAPDRGWFF.

This clone was detected once. The J gene is TRBJ1-1, the V gene TRBV6-5, with 7 bases matching TRBD1. Germline V CDR1 and CDR2: MNHEY, SVGAGI. Trimming took 7 bases from V and 9 from J; bases not matched to a gene: 11. This CDR3 contains 13 residues. The CDR3 sequence: CASTRDRVGQAFF. CDR3 sequence (DNA): TGTGCCAGCACTAGAGACAGGGTCGGACAAGCTTTCTTT.

CDR3 in DNA: TGTGCCAGCATTTCAAGGGTGGTGGCCGGGGAGCTGTTTTTT. It specifies CASISRVVAGELFF. The chain couples TRBV28 to TRBJ2-2; D call uncertain. V lost 7 bases, J lost 6 bases, and 15 bases lay in between. Germline V lookup: CDR1 MDHEN, CDR2 SYDVKM. The CDR3 runs 14 residues.

The chain carries TRBV7-7 and TRBJ2-7; 8 bases map to TRBD1. J lost 7 bases, V lost 5 bases, and 10 bases had no gene match. Germline CDR1 and CDR2: SSHAT and FNYEAQ (reference sequence). The CDR3 is made up of 14 amino acids. The CDR3: CASSQGQGVGEQYF. CDR3 in DNA: TGTGCCAGCAGCCAAGGACAGGGCGTGGGAGAGCAGTACTTC.

This sequence joins TRBV6-5 and TRBJ2-3; D is perhaps TRBD1 (5 bases). The V gene lost 6 bases and the J gene lost 4 bases, with 8 bases spanning the gap. Germline CDR1 reads MNHEY; CDR2 reads SVGAGI. This CDR3 is 12 amino acids long. The CDR3 reads CASRGQADTQYF. In nucleotides, the CDR3 is TGTGCCAGCAGGGGGCAAGCAGATACGCAGTATTTT.

This chain links TRBV7-2 with TRBJ1-3, with a possible D match to TRBD1 (5 bases). Trimming shortened V by 2 bases and J by 2 bases, and 10 bases separated the two germline ends. Per germline, CDR1 SGHTA and CDR2 FQGNSA. This CDR3 spans 15 amino acids. The CDR3 sequence is CASSLSRGTGNTIYF. The DNA for the CDR3 is TGTGCCAGCAGCTTATCTCGGGGGACTGGAAACACCATATATTTT.